This T cell receptor beta chain originates from a study of T cells in Graves' hyperthyroidism and ophthalmopathy. Overall study results and limits: Blood also showed most of the thyroid clonotypes that were expanded above 0.001.

This clonotype was recorded at least ten times. Its antigen remains unidentified. The investigators amplified TCR beta CDR3 regions from RNA transcripts. HTBI primers were employed in a first-round RT-PCR of the TCR CDR3. Using its own MiXCR run on the multiplex PCR reads, TCRdb lists one record per CDR3 protein. The profile shows fewer than 350,000 distinct CDR3 sequences, 21% of them singletons. The CDR3 covers 15 residues. The ends lost 6 bases at V and 2 bases at J; junction bases unmatched: 7. Patients were excluded because of uncontrolled infection, other autoimmune disease, pregnancy or lactation. The PBMCs were taken from more than 8 ml of fresh peripheral blood.

The clonotype comes from a woman aged 45-60 years with Graves' hyperthyroidism. V is TRBV12-3 or TRBV12-4 and J is TRBJ2-5; 9 bases line up with TRBD2. The sequencing sample was made of blood. This CDR3 reads CASSRGLASQETQYF. The CDR3 DNA sequence: TGTGCCAGCAGCAGGGGACTAGCTTCACAAGAGACCCAGTACTTC.